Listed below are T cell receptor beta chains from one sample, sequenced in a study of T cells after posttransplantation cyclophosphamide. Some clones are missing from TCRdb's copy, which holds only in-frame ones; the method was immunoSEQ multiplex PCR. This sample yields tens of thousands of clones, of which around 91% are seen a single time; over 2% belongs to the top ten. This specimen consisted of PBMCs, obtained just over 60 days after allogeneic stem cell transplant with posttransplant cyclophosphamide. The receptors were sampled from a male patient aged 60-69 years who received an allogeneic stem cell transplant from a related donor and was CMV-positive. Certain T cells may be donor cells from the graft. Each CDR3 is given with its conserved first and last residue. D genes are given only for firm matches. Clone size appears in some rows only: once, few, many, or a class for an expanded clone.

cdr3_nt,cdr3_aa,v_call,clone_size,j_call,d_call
TGCGCCAGCAGCCAGGACAGTTATGGCTACACCTTC,CASSQDSYGYTF,TRBV5-1,-,TRBJ1-2,-
TGTGCCAGTAGTATTGGACAGGGCACCGGGGAGCTGTTTTTT,CASSIGQGTGELFF,TRBV19,-,TRBJ2-2,TRBD1
TGTGCCATCAGTGAGTCGGGACAGGGACGCGGCAATCAGCCCCAGCATTTT,CAISESGQGRGNQPQHF,TRBV10-3,-,TRBJ1-5,TRBD1
TGTGCCAGTAGCCCCCCCCGGGCGAGGGGGAACTATGGCTACACCTTC,CASSPPRARGNYGYTF,TRBV19,-,TRBJ1-2,-
TGTGCCAGCAGCTTCGAACCAGGGGCTTTAGAGACCCAGTACTTC,CASSFEPGALETQYF,TRBV5-5,-,TRBJ2-5,-
TGCGCCAGCAGCCTAAGACAGGAGAACACTGAAGCTTTCTTT,CASSLRQENTEAFF,TRBV5-1,-,TRBJ1-1,-
TGTGCCAGCAGCTTATACAGGGTCGGAGAGACCCAGTACTTC,CASSLYRVGETQYF,TRBV7-2,-,TRBJ2-5,-
TGCGCCAGCGCTCGACTAGCGGGGGACAGCGGGGAGCTGTTTTTT,CASARLAGDSGELFF,TRBV10-2,-,TRBJ2-2,TRBD2
TGTGCCAGCAGACCTTACGACAGGGCGTACGAGCAGTACTTC,CASRPYDRAYEQYF,TRBV5-5,-,TRBJ2-7,TRBD1
TGTGCCAGCAGTGGGTTAGCGGGGGGGCTAAAAGATACGCAGTATTTT,CASSGLAGGLKDTQYF,TRBV2,-,TRBJ2-3,TRBD2
TGCGCCAGCAGCCCCGAAACAAACTATGGCTACACCTTC,CASSPETNYGYTF,TRBV5-1,-,TRBJ1-2,-
TGCGCCAGCAGCCATGACAGGTTCGCTGAAGCTTTCTTT,CASSHDRFAEAFF,TRBV5-1,-,TRBJ1-1,-
TGTGCCAGCAGCGATTCAGGGGGCTCCTACGAGCAGTACTTC,CASSDSGGSYEQYF,TRBV2,-,TRBJ2-7,TRBD1
TGTGCCAGCAGCTTAGTCGCTATCCAAGAGACCCAGTACTTC,CASSLVAIQETQYF,TRBV7-2,-,TRBJ2-5,-
TGTGCCAGCAGCGTTCCCCCCGACACCTACAATGAGCAGTTCTTC,CASSVPPDTYNEQFF,TRBV9,-,TRBJ2-1,-
TGTGCCAGCAGCACAAGCCACGATAGCAATCAGCCCCAGCATTTT,CASSTSHDSNQPQHF,TRBV21-1,once,TRBJ1-5,-
TGTGCCAGCAGCTTAGCGCGGGGTGGGGAAGAAGCTTTCTTT,CASSLARGGEEAFF,TRBV7-9,-,TRBJ1-1,-
TGCGCCAGCAGCTTTACAGGGCTAATCTCTGGAAACACCATATATTTT,CASSFTGLISGNTIYF,TRBV5-1,-,TRBJ1-3,-
TGTGCCAGCAGCTTCAGGACTACGTACCAAGAGACCCAGTACTTC,CASSFRTTYQETQYF,TRBV11-2,-,TRBJ2-5,-
TGCGCCAGCACCGACAGTTGGGGAAACACCATATATTTT,CASTDSWGNTIYF,TRBV5-1,-,TRBJ1-3,-
TGTGCCAGCAGCGTAGTGCCCGGGGGCACTGAAGCTTTCTTT,CASSVVPGGTEAFF,TRBV9,once,TRBJ1-1,-
TGTGCCAGCAAACTTGGGGGACAGGGCTATGGCTACACCTTC,CASKLGGQGYGYTF,TRBV6-1,-,TRBJ1-2,TRBD1
TGCGCCAGCAGCCAAGGGAGGACAGGGGGCGCGGATGGCTACACCTTC,CASSQGRTGGADGYTF,TRBV4-1,-,TRBJ1-2,TRBD1
TGCGCCAGCAGCGTAGATTTGGGACAAGCTTATGGCTACACCTTC,CASSVDLGQAYGYTF,TRBV9,-,TRBJ1-2,-
TGTGCCAGCAGCGAGACAGGGATCGGGAACTATGGCTACACCTTC,CASSETGIGNYGYTF,TRBV2,-,TRBJ1-2,TRBD1
TGTGCCAGCAGCTTTCTAGCGGGGGGCACCAAAAACATTCAGTACTTC,CASSFLAGGTKNIQYF,TRBV11-2,-,TRBJ2-4,TRBD2
TGTGCCAGCAGTTCCCCGGGACTAGCGTCTGAGCAGTACTTC,CASSSPGLASEQYF,TRBV6-5,-,TRBJ2-7,TRBD2
TGTGCCAGCAGCCAAGGGACTAGCGGGGGTTACGAGCAGTACTTC,CASSQGTSGGYEQYF,TRBV4-2,-,TRBJ2-7,TRBD2
TGTGCCAGCAGTCCGGGACTAGCTAGGACCGGGGAGCTGTTTTTT,CASSPGLARTGELFF,TRBV7-9,few,TRBJ2-2,TRBD2